The 15 T cell receptor beta chains in this list originate from one sample, sequenced in a study of blood T cells in healthy people across ages. Combining a sample-barcoded 5' primer with a J-beta primer mix, a second PCR ran for about 7 to 11 cycles. In TCRdb, the 5' RACE reads were re-called with MiXCR into one record per CDR3 protein. The table has about 1.4 million distinct CDR3 sequences, 59% seen once. The sequencing input was blood. Receptors originate from a man younger than 35 in good health.

The chain combines TRBV5-6 with TRBJ1-2, with 7 bases matching TRBD1. With 3 bases clipped from V and 7 bases from J, the junction kept 15 bases outside the gene matches. CDR1 and CDR2 (germline): SGHDT, YYEEEE. The CDR3 consists of 16 residues. CDR3 DNA sequence: TGTGCCAGCAGCTACGAGACAGGGAGAATCTCCTTTGGCTACACCTTC. It yields the protein CASSYETGRISFGYTF.

The chain links TRBV3-1 to TRBJ2-7, with D possibly being TRBD1 or TRBD2 (5 bases each). V dropped 4 bases and J dropped 1 base, with 11 bases sitting between them. Germline CDR1 LGHDT, CDR2 YNNKEL (reference sequence). There are 14 residues in the CDR3. The CDR3 sequence is CASSPGPNSYEQYF. The DNA for the CDR3 is TGTGCCAGCAGCCCGGGACCTAATTCCTACGAGCAGTACTTC.

This clonotype has only a few counts. The junction and the germline gene differ at one end; a read error may be behind it. The chain is built from TRBV7-9 and TRBJ1-1; D is ambiguous. The CDR3 is made up of 12 amino acids. Germline V gives CDR1 SEHNR, CDR2 FQNEAQ (reference sequence). CDR3 coding DNA: TGTGCCAGCAGTTTAGGTACAGTGGGAGCTTTCTTT. This translates into CASSLGTVGAFF.

The chain is built from TRBV4-1 and TRBJ1-1; D remains ambiguous. The CDR3 sequence is 12 residues long. The V end lost 4 bases, the J end lost 8 bases, and 11 bases lay between the germline ends. Germline CDR1 MGHRA, CDR2 YSYEKL. The CDR3 loop is CASSPIRREAFF. CDR3 in DNA: TGCGCCAGCAGCCCAATAAGGCGGGAAGCTTTCTTT.

The chain recombines TRBV4-2 with TRBJ2-3; 7 bases are a match to TRBD1. The V segment lost 6 bases and the J segment 4 bases; nucleotides outside the gene matches: 13. Looked up from germline, CDR1 is LGHNA and CDR2 is YNFKEQ. The CDR3 covers 16 residues. CDR3 nucleotide sequence: TGTGCCAGCAGTTACGGGACAGTTCTCACTTCAGATACGCAGTATTTT. Translation: CASSYGTVLTSDTQYF.

The V gene is TRBV6-2 or TRBV6-3, the J gene TRBJ2-1; D is possibly TRBD2 (5 bases). Germline CDR1 is MNHEY and CDR2 is SVGEGT. CDR3 length: 13 residues. V shed 9 bases and J shed 5 bases, with 14 bases lying between them. In DNA form, the CDR3 reads TGTGCCAGTACTAGGGTTGGGAACAATGAGCAGTTCTTC. It yields the protein CASTRVGNNEQFF.

This clonotype turned up a few times. This chain uses TRBV4-1 with TRBJ1-1; TRBD1 is a possible D gene (6 bases). The V and J ends lost 1 base and 5 bases respectively, with 17 bases between them. From germline, CDR1 is MGHRA and CDR2 YSYEKL. The CDR3 sequence is 16 residues long. CDR3 DNA sequence: TGCGCCAGCAGCCAAGCGGAACAGTTACAGGGAACTGAAGCTTTCTTT. Protein product: CASSQAEQLQGTEAFF.

This clonotype has more than one count but fewer than ten. The chain combines TRBV4-2 with TRBJ2-1; no firm D call. CDR1 is LGHNA, CDR2 YNFKEQ, per germline. This CDR3 has 13 amino acids. Trimming pared 1 base from V and 9 bases from J, leaving 10 bases between. In nucleotides, the CDR3 is TGTGCCAGCAGCCAAGGATACTTGGGTGAGCAGTTCTTC. Translating it yields CASSQGYLGEQFF.

This chain connects TRBV5-6 to TRBJ2-2; 7 nucleotides line up with TRBD2. Germline CDR1 reads SGHDT; CDR2 reads YYEEEE. The CDR3 totals 14 residues. V trimming: 4 bases; J trimming: 7 bases; junction bases outside the gene matches: 7. The CDR3 region has the DNA TGTGCCAGCAGCATTGGGACTACCAGCGGGGAGCTGTTTTTT. It yields the protein CASSIGTTSGELFF.

V usage is TRBV7-2 and J usage is TRBJ2-7; TRBD2 matches at 10 bases. V lost 5 bases, J lost 3 bases, and 7 bases stayed unmatched. CDR3 length equals 15 residues. Germline V CDR1 and CDR2: SGHTA, FQGNSA. This chain's CDR3 is CASSQTAGGFYEQYF. CDR3 sequence (DNA): TGTGCCAGCAGCCAAACAGCGGGAGGGTTCTACGAGCAGTACTTC.

Here the CDR3 DNA reads TGCGCCAGCAGCAAGGGACTAGAGGGGGGTAGTACCACAGATACGCAGTATTTT. Its translation is CASSKGLEGGSTTDTQYF. The V and J genes are TRBV5-1 and TRBJ2-3; 8 bases are shared with TRBD2. After removal of 4 bases from V and 2 bases from J, the junction contained 15 bases not matched to a gene. The CDR3 length is 18 residues. The germline V gene encodes CDR1 SGHRS and CDR2 YFSETQ.

This chain joins TRBV5-6 and TRBJ1-4; TRBD1 is a possible D gene (5 bases). V was cut by 3 bases and J by 8 bases, with 14 bases left in between. Germline assignment: CDR1 SGHDT and CDR2 YYEEEE. The CDR3 is 14 residues long. CDR3 DNA sequence: TGTGCCAGCAGCTCCGGGGCTGGTCGAGAAAAACTGTTTTTT. Encoded protein: CASSSGAGREKLFF.

This clonotype was detected once. The chain recombines TRBV5-5 with TRBJ1-5; D remains ambiguous. The CDR3 runs 16 residues. With 4 bases removed from V and 3 bases from J, the gap between germline ends came to 17 bases. The germline V gene has CDR1 SGHKS and CDR2 YYEKEE (reference sequence). This CDR3 reads CASSHGGWDINQPQHF. In nucleotides, the CDR3 is TGTGCCAGCAGCCACGGAGGGTGGGATATCAATCAGCCCCAGCATTTT. The full variable domain, its missing parts supplied by reference TRBV5-5 and TRBJ1-5, is DAGVTQSPTHLIKTRGQQVTLRCSPISGHKSVSWYQQVLGQGPQFIFQYYEKEERGRGNFPDRFSARQFPNYSSELNVNALLLGDSALYLCASSHGGWDINQPQHFGDGTRLSIL.

This chain uses TRBV2 with TRBJ2-5, with 10 bases matching TRBD2. The V and J ends lost 4 bases and 1 base, in that order; junction bases with no gene match: 9. Per germline, CDR1 SNHLY and CDR2 FYNNEI. CDR3 size: 17 residues. The CDR3 coding sequence is TGTGCCAGCAGTGCGGTTGGTAGCGGGAGGCCCCAAGAGACCCAGTACTTC. It encodes CASSAVGSGRPQETQYF.

V gene TRBV4-1 combines with J gene TRBJ2-1, with a possible D match to TRBD1 (6 bases). This CDR3 contains 15 residues. Germline values: CDR1 MGHRA, CDR2 YSYEKL. The V and J ends lost 4 bases and 3 bases respectively, with 13 bases between them. The CDR3 sequence: CASSRGQSIYNEQFF. The CDR3 DNA reads as TGCGCCAGCAGCCGAGGACAGTCGATCTACAATGAGCAGTTCTTC.